A selection of T cell receptor beta chains follows, all from one sample in a study of T cell responses to AZD1222 COVID-19 vaccine. The data were produced by immunoSEQ multiplex PCR, yet TCRdb's version contains in-frame clones alone and is incomplete. The table lists some 190,000 clones, roughly 94% of them singletons, with 1.7% in the top ten. The sequences come from peripheral blood, collected 28 days after the second dose of the MenACWY control vaccine. The receptors derive from an adult who received the MenACWY meningococcal vaccine as a control. Both conserved end residues are part of each CDR3. Each record gives: clone size, V gene, D gene, J gene, CDR3 DNA, CDR3 protein. D genes are given only for firm matches. Clone size is shown for a subset of rows, as once, few, many or a class of expanded clone.

-,TRBV15,TRBD1,TRBJ1-5,TGTGCCACCAGCAGAGGGACAGGGCCCAATCAGCCCCAGCATTTT,CATSRGTGPNQPQHF
-,TRBV4-2,TRBD2,TRBJ2-7,TGTGCCAGCAGCCAAGTCACCGGGACTAGCTTGTACGAGCAGTACTTC,CASSQVTGTSLYEQYF
once,TRBV6-2/TRBV6-3,TRBD1,TRBJ1-6,TGTGCCAGCAGTAGGCCCCTGAGCCTGGACAGGCAAAATTCACCCCTCCACTTT,CASSRPLSLDRQNSPLHF
once,TRBV11-2,TRBD2,TRBJ2-1,TGTGCCAGCAGCTTAGGGACAATAGCGGGGGGCACCTACAATGAGCAGTTCTTC,CASSLGTIAGGTYNEQFF
-,TRBV6-6,-,TRBJ2-5,TGTGCCAGCAGTTGGGTGCTGGGAGGAGAGACCCAGTACTTC,CASSWVLGGETQYF
once,TRBV2,TRBD1,TRBJ1-6,TGTGCCAGCACCCCCCGTGGGACAGCCAATTCACCCCTCCACTTT,CASTPRGTANSPLHF
once,TRBV10-3,-,TRBJ1-6,TGTGCCATCAGAGGACCGAATTCTCCCCTCCACTTT,CAIRGPNSPLHF
-,TRBV19,-,TRBJ2-1,TGTGCCAGTAGTATAGATGGACAGACAACCGGTGAGCAGTTCTTC,CASSIDGQTTGEQFF
-,TRBV5-1,TRBD1,TRBJ2-7,TGCGCCAGTACCACGACCGGGACAGGGCCCTACGAGCAGTACTTC,CASTTTGTGPYEQYF
-,TRBV5-4,-,TRBJ1-1,TGTGCCAGCAGCTTGGAAACAGGGAGCACTGAAGCTTTCTTT,CASSLETGSTEAFF
-,TRBV5-1,-,TRBJ2-2,TGCGCCAGCAGCGGGAGAGATAACACCGGGGAGCTGTTTTTT,CASSGRDNTGELFF
-,TRBV10-1,TRBD1,TRBJ1-6,TGCGCCAGCAGCCGGGACAGGGATAATTCACCCCTCCACTTT,CASSRDRDNSPLHF
-,TRBV30,-,TRBJ1-5,TGTGCCTGGAGTGTAGACGGGTTGGGTCAGCCCCAGCATTTT,CAWSVDGLGQPQHF
-,TRBV5-4,-,TRBJ2-7,TGTGCCAGCAGCTTGGTGTCAGGTGGGACCGCCGACTACGAGCAGTACTTC,CASSLVSGGTADYEQYF
-,TRBV9,TRBD1,TRBJ1-5,TGTGCCACCAGCGTGGGGGGGGACAGGGGACGACAGCCCCAGCATTTT,CATSVGGDRGRQPQHF
once,TRBV5-8,TRBD1,TRBJ2-2,TGTGCCAGCAGCTTGCACAGGGGGGCCGGGGAGCTGTTTTTT,CASSLHRGAGELFF
once,TRBV28,-,TRBJ2-7,TGTGCCAGCAGTTTACCTCGACAGGGAGGAGGGATCTACGAGCAGTACTTC,CASSLPRQGGGIYEQYF
once,TRBV5-1,-,TRBJ2-1,TGCGCCAGCAGTGTGGGGAGGGGGGACTCCTTTTACAATGAGCAGTTCTTC,CASSVGRGDSFYNEQFF
-,TRBV18,-,TRBJ2-7,TGTGCCAGCTCACCAGGGGCCGGCTACGAGCAGTACTTC,CASSPGAGYEQYF
few,TRBV5-1,-,TRBJ1-5,TGCGCCAGCAGCTTGGAGGGGGGCAATCAGCCCCAGCATTTT,CASSLEGGNQPQHF
-,TRBV6-2/TRBV6-3,TRBD1,TRBJ2-5,TGTGCCAGCAGTCCCTACAGGGGAAGTGAAGAGACCCAGTACTTC,CASSPYRGSEETQYF
-,TRBV11-2,TRBD1,TRBJ1-2,TGTGCCAGCAGCATGGGGACAGGATCTGGCTACACCTTC,CASSMGTGSGYTF
-,TRBV3-1/TRBV3-2,-,TRBJ1-2,TGTGCCAGCAGCCAAGAGATGGCAGATCCCGACTATGGCTACACCTTC,CASSQEMADPDYGYTF
-,TRBV30,-,TRBJ2-7,TGTGCCTGGAGTGATTTTGGACTCTACGAGCAGTACTTC,CAWSDFGLYEQYF
-,TRBV27,TRBD2,TRBJ2-1,TGTGCCAGCCGACCGGGCAGCGGGAGCCCCGCTTACAATGAGCAGTTCTTC,CASRPGSGSPAYNEQFF
-,TRBV27,-,TRBJ2-7,TGTGCCAGCAGTTTTCGGGGTGGGAACGAGCAGTACTTC,CASSFRGGNEQYF
few,TRBV7-9,TRBD1,TRBJ2-7,TGTGCCAGCAGCCACGGGGACAGCTCCTACGAGCAGTACTTC,CASSHGDSSYEQYF
-,TRBV5-4,TRBD1,TRBJ2-7,TGTGCCAGCAGCCAACAGGGGTCCTCCTACGAGCAGTACTTC,CASSQQGSSYEQYF
once,TRBV30,TRBD1,TRBJ1-5,TGTGCCCTGTCCTCAGGGGGTAATCAGCCCCAGCATTTT,CALSSGGNQPQHF
-,TRBV7-2,-,TRBJ2-7,TGTGCCAGCAGCTTCTCGGGAACTAGGTATGAGCAGTACTTC,CASSFSGTRYEQYF
-,TRBV19,-,TRBJ1-5,TGTGCCAGTACTCTATGGTGGGGCAGTCAGCCCCAGCATTTT,CASTLWWGSQPQHF
once,TRBV6-1,-,TRBJ2-7,TGTGCCAGCAGTGAGTTCGGGCCGAGCTCCTACGAGCAGTACTTC,CASSEFGPSSYEQYF
-,TRBV9,-,TRBJ2-7,TGTGCCAGCAGCGTAGAGGGGGGGGCATCCTACGAGCAGTACTTC,CASSVEGGASYEQYF
-,TRBV3-1/TRBV3-2,-,TRBJ1-4,TGTGCCAGCAGCGACCGCAGGGTGGCGGCTAATGAAAAACTGTTTTTT,CASSDRRVAANEKLFF
-,TRBV19,-,TRBJ1-5,TGTGCCAGTAGTATAGGAGGGGAAGGGCAGCCCCAGCATTTT,CASSIGGEGQPQHF
-,TRBV18,-,TRBJ1-6,TGTGCCAGCTCACCAGGGACGGATAATTCACCCCTCCACTTT,CASSPGTDNSPLHF
-,TRBV5-8,TRBD1,TRBJ1-5,TGTGCCAGCAGCTTGGGGGACAGAAGAACTAGCAATCAGCCCCAGCATTTT,CASSLGDRRTSNQPQHF
-,TRBV18,TRBD1,TRBJ1-3,TGTGCCAGCTCACCGGGACAGGGAGGCCGGAACACCATATATTTT,CASSPGQGGRNTIYF
-,TRBV19,-,TRBJ2-2,TGTGCCAGTAGTATAGGAGAATACACCGGGGAGCTGTTTTTT,CASSIGEYTGELFF
-,TRBV5-4,TRBD2,TRBJ2-2,TGTGCCAGCAGCTCCTGGACTAGCGGGGGGTCGAACACCGGGGAGCTGTTTTTT,CASSSWTSGGSNTGELFF
-,TRBV27,-,TRBJ2-1,TGTGCCAGCAGTTTATCGATGCCCCCTGAGCAGTTCTTC,CASSLSMPPEQFF
-,TRBV29-1,-,TRBJ2-3,TGCAGCGTTGTTCGAACCAGCGGGGATACGCAGTATTTT,CSVVRTSGDTQYF
-,TRBV21-1,-,TRBJ2-1,TGTGCCAGCAGCAAAGCGCCTTTTAGCGGGAGCCAACGGAGCTCCTACAATGAGCAGTTCTTC,CASSKAPFSGSQRSSYNEQFF
once,TRBV28,TRBD1,TRBJ2-7,TGTGCCAGCAGTCTTTTCCCCGGGACAGGGAGATCCTACGAGCAGTACTTC,CASSLFPGTGRSYEQYF
-,TRBV7-7,-,TRBJ1-5,TGTGCCAGCAGCCAGCCGGGACACGACAATCAGCCCCAGCATTTT,CASSQPGHDNQPQHF
once,TRBV24-1,-,TRBJ2-1,TGTGCCACCAGTGATTTGCAAAGAGGGAAGACAGCTACCCGAAATGAGCAGTTCTTC,CATSDLQRGKTATRNEQFF
-,TRBV12-3/TRBV12-4,-,TRBJ1-1,TGTGCCAGCAGTTTATGGGGTACCACTGAAGCTTTCTTT,CASSLWGTTEAFF
-,TRBV19,-,TRBJ1-5,TGTGCCAGTAGTATAGATCATAGGGTCAATCAGCCCCAGCATTTT,CASSIDHRVNQPQHF
once,TRBV19,-,TRBJ2-7,TGTGCCAGTAGCGACAGGCATATTCCTTTTTCCTACGAGCAGTACTTC,CASSDRHIPFSYEQYF
-,TRBV18,TRBD1,TRBJ1-5,TGTGCCAGCTCACCTAACAGGGGTTATAGCAATCAGCCCCAGCATTTT,CASSPNRGYSNQPQHF
-,TRBV18,TRBD1,TRBJ1-4,TGTGCCAGCTCACCTAGACAGGGGGCGGCGGAAGAAAAACTGTTTTTT,CASSPRQGAAEEKLFF
-,TRBV11-3,-,TRBJ2-1,TGTGCCAGCAGCAACCGGGACTCTAATGAGCAGTTCTTC,CASSNRDSNEQFF
-,TRBV24-1,-,TRBJ1-1,TGTGCCACCAGTGATGAAGGGAACACTGAAGCTTTCTTT,CATSDEGNTEAFF
-,TRBV27,-,TRBJ2-3,TGTGCCAGCAGTTTAGGTGTAGGCTACCCTAGCACAGATACGCAGTATTTT,CASSLGVGYPSTDTQYF